The 30 T cell receptor beta chains presented below share a single source sample, sequenced in a study of Graves' ophthalmopathy and Graves' hyperthyroidism. From RNA, the CDR3 regions of TCR beta chains were amplified and sequenced. HTBI primers were employed in first-round RT-PCR, then a second-round multiplex PCR followed. TCRdb used MiXCR to reprocess the multiplex PCR reads, holding one entry per CDR3 protein. The sample has about 220,000 distinct CDR3 sequences, roughly 21% seen once. Sequencing was done on a sample of peripheral blood. The origin of the receptors is a woman aged 50 to 65 with Graves' ophthalmopathy.

This clonotype was picked up many times. This chain links TRBV7-2 with TRBJ2-7; the D gene is possibly TRBD1 (5 bases). Deletions cut 1 base from V and 2 bases from J, with 9 bases between. Germline lookup yields CDR1 SGHTA and CDR2 FQGNSA. The CDR3 is 14 amino acids. CDR3 amino acids: CASSLGGYPYEQYF. For the CDR3, the DNA is TGTGCCAGCAGCTTAGGGGGCTACCCCTACGAGCAGTACTTC.

This clonotype showed up many times. V is TRBV18 and J is TRBJ2-5; no definite D call. Germline-derived CDR1 and CDR2 are KGHSH and LQKENI. Trimming took off 3 bases at V and 0 bases at J, with 11 bases between the two ends. CDR3 length: 15 amino acids. The CDR3, as DNA: TGTGCCAGCTCACCGTTTCAGGTTAACCAAGAGACCCAGTACTTC. It is translated as CASSPFQVNQETQYF. Full variable domain (outside the CDR3, taken from reference TRBV18 and TRBJ2-5): NAGVMQNPRHLVRRRGQEARLRCSPMKGHSHVYWYRQLPEEGLKFMVYLQKENIIDESGMPKERFSAEFPKEGPSILRIQQVVRGDSAAYFCASSPFQVNQETQYFGPGTRLLVL.

This clonotype was found many times. The chain uses TRBV6-2 or TRBV6-3 and TRBJ1-6; 8 bases align to TRBD1. V lost 0 bases and J lost 9; bases outside the gene matches: 1. Germline CDR1 reads MNHEY; CDR2 reads SVGEGT. The CDR3 length is 14 residues. Written as DNA, the CDR3 is TGTGCCAGCAGTTACTCGGGACAGGCTTCACCCCTCCACTTT. This codes for CASSYSGQASPLHF.

The chain links TRBV28 to TRBJ2-5; D possibly matches TRBD1 or TRBD2 (5 bases each). The germline CDR1 and CDR2 sequences are MDHEN and SYDVKM. The ends were cut back, 5 bases at V and 9 bases at J, with 13 bases in the middle. The CDR3 consists of 12 residues. CDR3 nucleotide sequence: TGTGCCAGCAGTGGGACCTACGGGGCCCAGTACTTC. This sequence encodes CASSGTYGAQYF.

This clonotype has ten or more counts. The CDR3 DNA reads as TGTGCCTGGAGGCAACGAAACACCATATATTTT. Translation: CAWRQRNTIYF. The genes are TRBV30 and TRBJ1-3; no reliable D call. Deletions cut 3 bases from V and 5 bases from J, with 5 bases between. Germline V gene lookup returns CDR1 GTSNPN and CDR2 SVGIG (reference sequence). The CDR3 loop spans 11 amino acids.

The V gene is TRBV2, the J gene TRBJ2-2; 8 positions match TRBD2. The germline V gene encodes CDR1 SNHLY and CDR2 FYNNEI. The CDR3 sequence is 16 residues long. Trimming cost V 5 bases and J 5 bases; bases outside gene matches: 10. CDR3 sequence reads: CASSHDLAGSTGELFF. The CDR3 DNA sequence: TGTGCCAGCAGTCACGATCTAGCGGGCTCAACCGGGGAGCTGTTTTTT.

This clonotype appeared many times. The chain employs TRBV12-3 or TRBV12-4 and TRBJ1-5; a weak D match, TRBD1 (5 bases). V was cut by 2 bases and J by 7 bases, with 12 bases left in between. The CDR3 length is 14 residues. The CDR3 DNA is TGTGCCAGCAGTTTAAAAGGGGCCGGGCAGCCCCAGCATTTT. It specifies CASSLKGAGQPQHF.

This clonotype was found a few times. The chain carries TRBV28 and TRBJ2-7, with 8 bases identical to TRBD1. Looked up from germline, CDR1 is MDHEN and CDR2 is SYDVKM. Unmatched junction bases numbered 6, after V lost 5 bases and J lost 9 bases. This CDR3 is 12 amino acids long. The CDR3 DNA follows: TGTGCCAGCAGTCCAGGACAGGGAGGGCAGTACTTC. Its translation: CASSPGQGGQYF.

This clonotype has a count of ten or more. The chain carries TRBV12-3 or TRBV12-4 and TRBJ2-5; 9 bases line up with TRBD2. The trim removed 3 bases at V and 4 bases at J, leaving 6 bases unmatched. The CDR3 is 15 residues long. The CDR3 DNA reads as TGTGCCAGCAGTTTTCGAGCGGGGGGAGGAGAGACCCAGTACTTC. Translating gives CASSFRAGGGETQYF.

V usage is TRBV28 and J usage is TRBJ1-1, with 8 bases fitting TRBD1. Germline values: CDR1 MDHEN, CDR2 SYDVKM. The CDR3 extends over 14 amino acids. J lost 3 bases, V lost 1 base, and 1 base had no gene match. CDR3 in DNA: TGTGCCAGCAGTTTATTCAGGGGGCACACTGAAGCTTTCTTT. Encoded protein: CASSLFRGHTEAFF.

The sample holds many counts of this clonotype. The genes are TRBV7-2 and TRBJ1-1; 7 bases agree with TRBD1. This CDR3 comprises 14 residues. From germline, CDR1 is SGHTA and CDR2 FQGNSA. The ends lost 1 base at V and 5 bases at J; junction bases unmatched: 4. The CDR3 bases are TGTGCCAGCAGCTTAGTTCAGGGGGTAACTGAAGCTTTCTTT. Translating it yields CASSLVQGVTEAFF.

The V and J genes are TRBV6-2 or TRBV6-3 and TRBJ2-7, with D possibly TRBD1 on 5 matching bases. This CDR3 spans 17 amino acids. Germline V lookup: CDR1 MNHEY, CDR2 SVGEGT. Trimming took 5 bases from V and 0 from J, leaving 20 bases between them. CDR3 sequence reads: CASSLLWAGKSSYEQYF. The CDR3 nucleotides are TGTGCCAGCAGTCTGCTCTGGGCAGGGAAGTCCTCCTACGAGCAGTACTTC.

V and J are TRBV6-1 and TRBJ2-5; tentative D call: TRBD1 (5 bases). This CDR3 contains 15 residues. Germline values: CDR1 MNHNS, CDR2 SASEGT. The ends were cut back, 3 bases at V and 7 bases at J, with 18 bases in the middle. The DNA of the CDR3 is TGTGCCAGCAGTGAGGCTCAGGGTGCTCTTAGGACCCAGTACTTC. This sequence encodes CASSEAQGALRTQYF.

The chain employs TRBV6-1 and TRBJ1-1; TRBD1 is a possible D gene (5 bases). The CDR3 contains 14 residues. Trimming cost V 2 bases and J 5 bases, with 12 bases left between them. CDR1 is MNHNS, CDR2 SASEGT, per germline. Written as DNA, the CDR3 is TGTGCCAGCAGTGAACGGGGCCTGGGGACTGAAGCTTTCTTT. Protein product: CASSERGLGTEAFF.

This clonotype occurred many times. This chain connects TRBV24-1 to TRBJ2-5; 8 bases line up with TRBD2. V lost 5 bases and J lost 2; bases outside the gene matches: 6. The CDR3 contains 15 residues. Germline V gene data show CDR1 as KGHDR and CDR2 as SFDVKD. CDR3 nucleotide sequence: TGTGCCACCAGTGGTCCAGCGGGAGAACAAGAGACCCAGTACTTC. Protein sequence: CATSGPAGEQETQYF.

This sequence joins TRBV5-1 and TRBJ2-2; D gene ambiguous. The V gene lost 0 bases and the J gene lost 6 bases, with 18 bases spanning the gap. This CDR3 region has 17 residues. The germline gives CDR1 SGHRS, CDR2 YFSETQ. The CDR3 DNA follows: TGCGCCAGCAGCTTGGGGGGTAGCTTGTACCCCTCCGGGGAGCTGTTTTTT. Protein sequence: CASSLGGSLYPSGELFF.

Remarks on this clonotype: Relative to the germline gene, one junction end is altered; a read error may explain this. J is TRBJ1-3 and V is TRBV12-3 or TRBV12-4; D is uncertain. The CDR3 has 12 residues. The CDR3 region is CASNLSGNTIFF. The CDR3 bases are TGTGCCAGCAATCTGAGTGGAAACACCATATTTTTT.

There are many counts of this clonotype. The rearrangement joins TRBV28 to TRBJ1-2, with D perhaps TRBD1 (5 bases). V lost 4 bases to trimming and J lost 1 base, with 10 bases between them. This CDR3 has 14 amino acids. Germline V gene data show CDR1 as MDHEN and CDR2 as SYDVKM. For the CDR3, the DNA is TGTGCCAGCAGTTCTCGGGGCGGTAACTATGGCTACACCTTC. Its protein is CASSSRGGNYGYTF.

This clonotype was seen ten or more times. The chain uses TRBV6-5 and TRBJ2-2; D ambiguous. The V end was cut by 3 bases, the J end by 0 bases, with 5 bases between. Germline V CDR1 and CDR2: MNHEY, SVGAGI. The CDR3 runs 14 residues. Written as DNA, the CDR3 is TGTGCCAGCAGTTATGGAGCGAACACCGGGGAGCTGTTTTTT. It specifies CASSYGANTGELFF.

This clonotype was seen ten or more times. The chain recombines TRBV6-1 with TRBJ2-7; 9 positions agree with TRBD2. The CDR3 covers 13 residues. Germline loops: CDR1 MNHNS, CDR2 SASEGT. With 7 bases clipped from V and 4 bases from J, the junction kept 5 bases outside the gene matches. The CDR3, as DNA: TGTGCCAGCATGCCAGCGGGAGGATACGAGCAGTACTTC. Encoded protein: CASMPAGGYEQYF.

Ten or more counts support this clonotype. This chain links TRBV10-1 with TRBJ1-2; D ambiguous. Trimming removed 3 bases at V and 3 bases at J, with 5 bases between. The CDR3 totals 12 residues. Per the germline V gene, CDR1 is WNHNN and CDR2 is SYGVQD (reference sequence). The CDR3 spells CASSDGYYGYTF. The CDR3 DNA is TGCGCCAGCAGTGACGGCTACTATGGCTACACCTTC.

This chain connects TRBV5-1 to TRBJ2-5; the match to TRBD2 covers 7 bases. The CDR3 spans 15 residues. CDR1 is SGHRS, CDR2 YFSETQ, per germline. The ends lost 5 bases at V and 5 bases at J; junction bases unmatched: 12. The CDR3 DNA is TGCGCCAGCAGGTTCACCCCAGCGGGGAGGGAGACCCAGTACTTC. Translating gives CASRFTPAGRETQYF.

The rearrangement links TRBV3-1 to TRBJ2-2; D gene ambiguous. There are 13 residues in the CDR3. Germline CDR1 and CDR2: LGHDT and YNNKEL (reference sequence). V was clipped by 4 bases and J by 7 bases, with 10 bases between them. The CDR3 coding sequence is TGTGCCAGCAGCCTCGTGACTGGCGGGGAGCTGTTTTTT. Residues: CASSLVTGGELFF.

The chain combines TRBV12-3 or TRBV12-4 with TRBJ1-1; D is perhaps TRBD1 (6 bases). The length of the CDR3 is 14 residues. The V end was cut by 7 bases, the J end by 0 bases, with 12 bases between. The CDR3 loop reads CASMPGGMNTEAFF. The CDR3 DNA reads as TGTGCCAGCATGCCGGGGGGCATGAACACTGAAGCTTTCTTT.

This clonotype was counted ten times or more. This chain connects TRBV12-3 or TRBV12-4 to TRBJ1-1; unclear D gene. V gave up 6 bases and J gave up 7 bases, with 15 bases separating them. This CDR3 has 13 amino acids. The CDR3 spells CASRPSYGGEAFF. Written as DNA, the CDR3 is TGTGCCAGCAGGCCCAGTTACGGAGGTGAAGCTTTCTTT.

The rearrangement joins TRBV20-1 to TRBJ2-7, with D tentatively TRBD1 (6 bases). Trimming cost V 6 bases and J 8 bases, with 29 bases left between them. The CDR3 is made up of 16 amino acids. Germline-derived CDR1 and CDR2 are DFQATT and SNEGSKA (reference sequence). The CDR3 region is CSAPGILGADVRQQYF. CDR3 DNA sequence: TGCAGTGCCCCCGGGATCCTGGGGGCAGATGTACGTCAGCAGTACTTC.

Many counts were recorded for this clonotype. The chain carries TRBV6-4 and TRBJ1-5, with 9 nucleotides matching TRBD1. Germline loops: CDR1 MRHNA, CDR2 SNTAGT. V lost 10 bases to trimming and J lost 0 bases; unmatched junction nucleotides: 13. This CDR3 contains 17 residues. CDR3 nucleotide sequence: TGTGCCACCCTCGCGGGGGACAGGGTCCTTAGCAATCAGCCCCAGCATTTT. Translating gives CATLAGDRVLSNQPQHF.

In its sample, this clonotype was seen many times. The V call is TRBV30, the J call TRBJ1-2; D might be TRBD1 (5 bases). V shed 3 bases and J shed 5 bases, with 13 bases lying between them. The CDR3 consists of 13 residues. Germline assignment: CDR1 GTSNPN and CDR2 SVGIG (reference sequence). CDR3 DNA: TGTGCCTGGAGCGTAGGGGCGAATTATGGCTACACCTTC. Translation gives CAWSVGANYGYTF.

The sample holds many counts of this clonotype. The gene calls are TRBV13 and TRBJ2-5; 9 nucleotides align to TRBD2. This CDR3 spans 15 amino acids. Unmatched junction bases numbered 11, after V lost 5 bases and J lost 7 bases. Germline V gene lookup returns CDR1 PRHDT and CDR2 FYEKMQ (reference sequence). In DNA, the CDR3 is TGTGCCAGCAGCCCCAAGGCTAGCGGGACCGGGACCCAGTACTTC. Amino acid sequence: CASSPKASGTGTQYF.

This chain uses TRBV6-1 with TRBJ1-5; 7 positions match TRBD1. The V gene end was trimmed by 5 bases and the J gene end by 3 bases; junction bases not matched to a gene: 7. Germline CDR1 MNHNS, CDR2 SASEGT. CDR3 length equals 15 residues. This chain's CDR3 is CASSPTGAVNQPQHF. DNA for the CDR3: TGTGCCAGCAGTCCCACAGGGGCTGTCAATCAGCCCCAGCATTTT.